This T cell receptor beta chain stems from a study of cytomegalovirus exposure and HLA in healthy donors. Findings and caveats of the study: Per a later analysis, HLA-associated TCR beta chains showed more clonal expansion than other, equally common TCR beta chains. Later, an analysis found that common viral pathogens appeared to be linked with several of the most significant clusters. Later analysis identified a missense DCLRE1C variant that was linked to TCR beta V- and J-gene trimming. Both high specificity and high sensitivity reportedly marked the classifier's diagnosis of cytomegalovirus status.

PCR primers comprised 60 Vbeta and 13 Jbeta primers. Sequencing used immunoSEQ multiplex PCR; TCRdb keeps in-frame clones, though not all of them. The sample contains 100,000 or so clones, around 80% of which appear only once. A note on this clone: Its antigen is unknown.

This clonotype was obtained from a man aged 35 to 55 in good health and CMV-seronegative. What was sequenced was PBMCs.

The chain's CDR3 is CASSLVPGWGDGYTF. CDR3 bases: TGTGCCAGCAGCTTAGTCCCCGGTTGGGGAGATGGCTACACCTTC. The chain couples TRBV11-2 to TRBJ1-2; D is unclear. Germline loops: CDR1 SGHAT, CDR2 FQNNGV. The CDR3 is 15 amino acids. The V gene lost 1 base and the J gene lost 6 bases, with 15 bases spanning the gap.